The 13 T cell receptor beta chains below come from one sample, sequenced in a study of cytomegalovirus exposure and HLA in healthy donors. The PCR made use of 60 Vbeta and 13 Jbeta primers. Sequenced by immunoSEQ multiplex PCR; TCRdb stores in-frame clones only, minus some. The sample comprises 100,000 to 150,000 clones, less than 85% of which are singletons, and around 15% rests with the top ten. Sequenced input: PBMCs. The receptor set was obtained from a man aged 50-59 years in good health and CMV-seropositive.

The V and J genes are TRBV18 and TRBJ1-1, with D unclear. The V end was cut by 2 bases, the J end by 2 bases, with 15 bases between. The CDR3 totals 16 residues. Germline CDR1 is KGHSH and CDR2 is LQKENI. For the CDR3, the DNA is TGTGCCAGCTCACCAATCGAGGTTTCCTTAAACACTGAAGCTTTCTTT. It is translated as CASSPIEVSLNTEAFF.

This sequence joins TRBV7-2 and TRBJ1-3, with 10 bases identical to TRBD1. Trimming took 5 bases from V and 4 from J; bases not matched to a gene: 5. The CDR3 is made up of 15 amino acids. The germline V gene has CDR1 SGHTA and CDR2 FQGNSA. The CDR3 loop reads CASSTRQGAGNTIYF. The CDR3 nucleotides are TGTGCCAGCAGCACTCGACAGGGGGCCGGAAACACCATATATTTT.

The CDR3 bases are TGTGCCAGCAGCGAGGGTACAACTAATGAAAAACTGTTTTTT. Its protein is CASSEGTTNEKLFF. This chain connects TRBV7-9 to TRBJ1-4, with unresolved D. Germline V gene data show CDR1 as SEHNR and CDR2 as FQNEAQ (reference sequence). V was pared by 5 bases and J by 0 bases, with 7 bases between. The CDR3 extends over 14 amino acids.

The gene calls are TRBV5-1 and TRBJ2-5; 10 nucleotides agree with TRBD1. V lost 5 bases to trimming and J lost 3 bases; unmatched junction nucleotides: 7. The CDR3 extends over 15 amino acids. Germline loops: CDR1 SGHRS, CDR2 YFSETQ. CDR3: CASRRGGTGEETQYF. The DNA of the CDR3 is TGCGCCAGCAGAAGGGGAGGGACAGGGGAAGAGACCCAGTACTTC.

The rearrangement uses TRBV9 and TRBJ2-2, with D perhaps matching TRBD1 (6 bases). The CDR3 runs 15 residues. Germline V gene lookup returns CDR1 SGDLS and CDR2 YYNGEE. The germline V and J ends were trimmed by 0 bases and 6 bases, with 12 bases remaining between them. CDR3 nucleotides: TGTGCCAGCAGCGTAGATCCTGGGGGCTCCGGGGAGCTGTTTTTT. Residues: CASSVDPGGSGELFF.

The chain has TRBV7-9 and TRBJ1-4; 10 bases fit TRBD1. V trimming: 5 bases; J trimming: 4 bases; junction bases outside the gene matches: 1. CDR1 is SEHNR, CDR2 FQNEAQ, per germline (reference sequence). CDR3 length: 14 amino acids. The DNA of the CDR3 is TGTGCCAGCAGCCGGGACAGGGGTAATGAAAAACTGTTTTTT. Its translation is CASSRDRGNEKLFF.

The chain combines TRBV12-5 with TRBJ2-2; D is uncertain. V was clipped by 4 bases and J by 6 bases, with 6 bases between them. CDR1 is LGHNT, CDR2 FRNRAP, per germline. The CDR3 is 12 amino acids. The CDR3 spells CASGSIPGELFF. DNA of the CDR3: TGTGCTAGTGGTTCTATCCCCGGGGAGCTGTTTTTT. Full variable domain (missing parts from reference TRBV12-5 and TRBJ2-2): DARVTQTPRHKVTEMGQEVTMRCQPILGHNTVFWYRQTMMQGLELLAYFRNRAPLDDSGMPKDRFSAEMPDATLATLKIQPSEPRDSAVYFCASGSIPGELFFGEGSRLTVL.

This sequence joins TRBV7-2 and TRBJ2-1, with D possibly TRBD2 on 6 matching bases. The CDR3 runs to 13 residues. Trimming removed 4 bases from V and 5 bases from J, with 9 bases in between. Germline-derived CDR1 and CDR2 are SGHTA and FQGNSA. The CDR3 nucleotides read TGTGCCAGCAGCTCCACTAGCCACAATGAGCAGTTCTTC. The encoded protein is CASSSTSHNEQFF.

A few counts support this clone. This chain connects TRBV11-3 to TRBJ1-4; D is perhaps TRBD1 (5 bases). This CDR3 is built from 16 residues. Germline assignment: CDR1 SGHNT and CDR2 YENEEA. The V gene lost 4 bases and the J gene lost 0 bases, with 12 bases spanning the gap. CDR3 nucleotide sequence: TGTGCCAGCAGCTCACGACAGCTTGCAACTAATGAAAAACTGTTTTTT. The encoded protein is CASSSRQLATNEKLFF. Combining the CDR3 with reference TRBV11-3 and TRBJ1-4 gives the whole variable domain EAGVVQSPRYKIIEKKQPVAFWCNPISGHNTLYWYLQNLGQGPELLIRYENEEAVDDSQLPKDRFSAERLKGVDSTLKIQPAELGDSAVYLCASSSRQLATNEKLFFGSGTQLSVL.

The chain employs TRBV27 and TRBJ2-5; TRBD2 is a possible D gene (6 bases). CDR1 and CDR2 (germline): MNHEY, SMNVEV (reference sequence). Trimming removed 3 bases from V and 2 bases from J, with 13 bases in between. The length of the CDR3 is 15 residues. The CDR3, as DNA: TGTGCCAGCAGTTTCTCCCCCCGGGGGCAAGAGACCCAGTACTTC. It is translated as CASSFSPRGQETQYF.

This clone showed up just a few times. This chain uses TRBV7-2 with TRBJ2-7; TRBD1 matches 7 bases. From germline, CDR1 is SGHTA and CDR2 FQGNSA. The V and J ends lost 3 bases and 0 bases, in that order; junction bases with no gene match: 5. The CDR3 has 15 amino acids. The CDR3 protein is CASSLGQPSSYEQYF. CDR3 coding DNA: TGTGCCAGCAGCTTGGGACAGCCGAGCTCCTACGAGCAGTACTTC.

The table lists this clone with a count of one. The gene calls are TRBV2 and TRBJ2-3; 7 bases fit TRBD1. Germline V gene lookup returns CDR1 SNHLY and CDR2 FYNNEI. The CDR3 length is 14 residues. V shed 8 bases and J 5 bases; nucleotides not matched to a gene: 10. The CDR3 coding sequence is TGTGCCAGCTCTAACCCCCAGGGGGTAGATACGCAGTATTTT. Its protein product is CASSNPQGVDTQYF. The entire variable domain, with the rest obtained from reference TRBV2 and TRBJ2-3, is as follows: EPEVTQTPSHQVTQMGQEVILRCVPISNHLYFYWYRQILGQKVEFLVSFYNNEISEKSEIFDDQFSVERPDGSNFTLKIRSTKLEDSAMYFCASSNPQGVDTQYFGPGTRLTVL.

This clone came up a few times. This sequence joins TRBV7-9 and TRBJ1-3, with D tentatively TRBD1 (5 bases). The CDR3 is 16 amino acids. Trimming left V 2 bases short and J 0 bases short, with 11 bases between. Germline V gene data show CDR1 as SEHNR and CDR2 as FQNEAQ (reference sequence). This chain's CDR3 is CASSLLAGPSGNTIYF. CDR3 DNA: TGTGCCAGCAGCTTATTAGCGGGGCCCTCTGGAAACACCATATATTTT.